This passage covers 10 T cell receptor beta chains from one sample sequenced in a study of T cells in Graves' hyperthyroidism and ophthalmopathy. Template material for amplifying TCR beta CDR3 regions consisted of RNA transcripts. Carried out on the TCR CDR3, a first-round RT-PCR used the HTBI primer set. TCRdb ran MiXCR on the multiplex PCR reads and lists one entry per CDR3 protein. The data show hundreds of thousands of distinct CDR3 sequences, with 40% to 55% seen just once and about 7% held by the top ten. Material: peripheral blood or thyroid tissue (not recorded which). These receptors were obtained from an adult man with Graves' disease, either hyperthyroidism or ophthalmopathy (not recorded which).

The rearrangement joins TRBV7-2 to TRBJ1-6; the match to TRBD1 covers 9 bases. Germline values: CDR1 SGHTA, CDR2 FQGNSA. The J segment lost 7 bases and the V segment lost 1 base, leaving 5 bases of the junction unmatched. The CDR3 runs 16 residues. CDR3 bases: TGTGCCAGCAGCTTAGGGGGAGGGACAGGGAATTCACCCCTCCACTTT. Translating gives CASSLGGGTGNSPLHF.

This clonotype has more than one count but fewer than ten. The chain carries TRBV7-8 and TRBJ2-7, with 11 bases aligning to TRBD2. The ends lost 5 bases at V and 5 bases at J; junction bases unmatched: 11. Germline V gene sequence: CDR1 SGHVS, CDR2 FQNEAQ. This CDR3 is 16 amino acids long. The CDR3 loop reads CASSPPGIAGGHEQYF. Written as DNA, the CDR3 is TGTGCCAGCAGCCCCCCAGGGATAGCGGGAGGGCACGAGCAGTACTTC. Looking up the rest from reference TRBV7-8 and TRBJ2-7 gives the full variable domain: GAGVSQSPRYKVAKRGQDVALRCDPISGHVSLFWYQQALGQGPEFLTYFQNEAQLDKSGLPSDRFFAERPEGSVSTLKIQRTQQEDSAVYLCASSPPGIAGGHEQYFGPGTRLTVT.

The chain uses TRBV20-1 and TRBJ1-3; 7 bases fit TRBD1. Germline trimming cut 6 bases from V and 8 bases from J; bases unmatched to any gene: 10. Germline assignment: CDR1 DFQATT and CDR2 SNEGSKA (reference sequence). This CDR3 spans 13 amino acids. The CDR3 sequence is CSASGGGADTIYF. CDR3 coding DNA: TGCAGTGCCTCCGGAGGGGGCGCGGACACCATATATTTT.

This clonotype appeared many times. The gene calls are TRBV2 and TRBJ1-6, with D uncertain. CDR1 is SNHLY and CDR2 is FYNNEI in the germline V gene. The V and J ends lost 7 bases and 6 bases respectively, with 13 bases between them. This CDR3 is 14 amino acids long. The chain's CDR3 is CASIYDTPNSPLHF. DNA of the CDR3: TGTGCCAGCATTTACGACACACCTAATTCACCCCTCCACTTT.

The chain couples TRBV7-9 to TRBJ2-7; TRBD2 is a possible D gene (6 bases). Per the germline V gene, CDR1 is SEHNR and CDR2 is FQNEAQ (reference sequence). The CDR3 is 15 residues long. The V end was cut by 6 bases, the J end by 3 bases, with 18 bases between. The CDR3 nucleotides are TGTGCCAGCAGTTACTCGAAGGGACTTCGCTACGAGCAGTACTTC. It yields the protein CASSYSKGLRYEQYF.

This clonotype was detected a few times. V is TRBV5-1 and J is TRBJ1-2, with no clear D. This CDR3 spans 16 amino acids. CDR1 is SGHRS, CDR2 YFSETQ, per germline. V dropped 1 base and J dropped 3 bases, with 16 bases sitting between them. This chain's CDR3 is CASSLRTWAADYGYTF. CDR3 in DNA: TGCGCCAGCAGCTTGCGTACTTGGGCCGCAGACTATGGCTACACCTTC.

This chain joins TRBV25-1 and TRBJ2-2; D tentatively fits TRBD1 or TRBD2 (5 bases each). The CDR3 contains 13 residues. The V gene's germline CDR1 is MGHDK and CDR2 SYGVNS. Trimming shortened V by 8 bases and J by 8 bases, and 15 bases separated the two germline ends. The CDR3 reads CASGSTWGGELFF. The CDR3 nucleotides are TGTGCCAGCGGGTCCACTTGGGGGGGGGAGCTGTTTTTT.

This clonotype appeared many times. V usage is TRBV6-5 and J usage is TRBJ1-1, with D possibly matching TRBD1 (6 bases). The length of the CDR3 is 12 residues. V lost 6 bases, J lost 3 bases, and 8 bases lay in between. CDR1 MNHEY and CDR2 SVGAGI come from the germline V gene. CDR3 DNA sequence: TGTGCCAGCAGCCAGGGGCACACTGAAGCTTTCTTT. It yields the protein CASSQGHTEAFF.

This clonotype was counted ten times or more. The genes are TRBV10-3 and TRBJ1-5; 7 bases are shared with TRBD1. The ends lost 4 bases at V and 5 bases at J; junction bases unmatched: 2. The CDR3 length is 13 residues. Germline values: CDR1 ENHRY, CDR2 SYGVKD. The CDR3 DNA reads TGTGCCATCAGTGGACAGGGAGATCAGCCCCAGCATTTT. This codes for CAISGQGDQPQHF.

This clonotype occurred once. Its ends do not fully match the called genes, so a read error is possible. The chain employs TRBV2 and TRBJ1-2, with D tentatively TRBD1 (5 bases). Germline V gene data show CDR1 as SNHLY and CDR2 as FYNNEI. This CDR3 has 14 residues. The CDR3 spells CASSDVQGSIGCTF. As DNA, the CDR3 is TGTGCCAGCAGTGACGTTCAGGGTAGTATTGGCTGCACCTTC.